The entry that follows covers one T cell receptor beta chain sequence. Its specificity is not known. These data are taken from a study of a mutant IDH1 vaccine in newly diagnosed glioma. Overall study context: Patients began vaccination 4-6 weeks after radiotherapy alone, or with temozolomide cycles. Scheduled at week 35, visit V12 preceded visit V13, held at week 47.

The protocol was immunoSEQ multiplex PCR, while the TCRdb copy is restricted to in-frame clones and leaves out a portion. The sample gives about 56,000 clones, approximately 75% of which show up once; around 5% is in the top ten. The time point is: week 47, end of study. Each vaccine dose was 300 ug of mutant IDH1 20-mer peptide, with topical imiquimod. This sequence originates from a man in his fifties with glioma. Sequenced here: PBMCs, sampled from a glioma patient whose treatment included an IDH1 peptide vaccine.

CDR3 bases: TGTGCCAGCAGCCCGTATAGGGGACAGCAAGAGACCCAGTACTTC. This translates into CASSPYRGQQETQYF. V usage is TRBV7-6 and J usage is TRBJ2-5; 7 nucleotides align to TRBD1. The ends lost 5 bases at V and 2 bases at J; junction bases unmatched: 8. Germline CDR1 reads SGHVS; CDR2 reads FNYEAQ. The CDR3 is 15 amino acids. The full variable domain, in which reference TRBV7-6 and TRBJ2-5 provide the parts outside the CDR3, is GAGVSQSPRYKVTKRGQDVALRCDPISGHVSLYWYRQALGQGPEFLTYFNYEAQQDKSGLPNDRFSAERPEGSISTLTIQRTEQRDSAMYRCASSPYRGQQETQYFGPGTRLLVL.